This T cell receptor (beta chain) was captured in a study of regulatory T cells in long-lasting Graves disease. Library construction for TCR beta used iRepertoire HTBI primers and Arm-PCR of CDR3 regions. TCRdb called the multiplex PCR reads again in MiXCR, with one record for every CDR3 protein. This table has some 340,000 distinct CDR3 sequences, roughly 23% appearing once. As for time point: persistent/refractory GD, antithyroid drugs over 5 years with positive TRAb. From PBMCs, RNA was extracted and then used to make the TCR library. With 8 bases removed from V and 4 bases from J, the gap between germline ends came to 23 bases. CDR1 and CDR2 from the germline V gene are SNHLY and FYNNEI. This CDR3 has 16 amino acids. This clonotype showed up many times.

V gene TRBV2 combines with J gene TRBJ1-2; D is perhaps TRBD1 (5 bases). Material: peripheral blood mononuclear cells (PBMCs), obtained when the disease was refractory, from a patient treated with antithyroid drugs. The clonotype comes from a woman aged 40 to 50 with Graves disease. The CDR3 coding sequence is TGTGCCAGCCGTATTAGGGGAAGTGGACAAGTCTATGGCTACACCTTC. Protein sequence: CASRIRGSGQVYGYTF.